These 26 T cell receptor beta chains share one sample of origin, sequenced in a study of cytomegalovirus exposure and HLA in healthy donors. Sequencing used immunoSEQ multiplex PCR; TCRdb keeps in-frame clones, though not all of them. Here the sample spans about 130,000 clones, roughly 93% being singletons. The sample comprised PBMCs. These receptor sequences come from a woman younger than 30 in good health and CMV-seronegative.

The chain couples TRBV28 to TRBJ1-4; D might be TRBD1 (5 bases). Germline V gene sequence: CDR1 MDHEN, CDR2 SYDVKM. The germline V and J ends were trimmed by 8 bases and 7 bases, with 17 bases remaining between them. The CDR3 contains 14 residues. The CDR3, as DNA: TGTGCCAGCGCCCAAGGGGCGAGTGTTGAAAAACTGTTTTTT. Translating it yields CASAQGASVEKLFF.

This rearrangement joins TRBV6-1 to TRBJ2-1, with TRBD1 identical over 7 bases. Looked up from germline, CDR1 is MNHNS and CDR2 is SASEGT. This CDR3 has 14 amino acids. Germline trimming cut 8 bases from V and 8 bases from J; bases unmatched to any gene: 12. CDR3 bases: TGTGCCAGCCCTGACGGACAGGCGGTAGATGAGCAGTTCTTC. This codes for CASPDGQAVDEQFF.

This chain uses TRBV6-6 with TRBJ1-1, with a tentative D call TRBD1 (6 bases). The V and J ends lost 2 bases and 7 bases respectively, with 14 bases between them. Germline V CDR1 and CDR2: MNHNY, SVGAGI (reference sequence). The length of the CDR3 is 14 residues. CDR3 region: CASSYPDRLDEAFF. In nucleotides, the CDR3 is TGTGCCAGCAGTTACCCAGACAGGTTGGATGAAGCTTTCTTT.

The chain links TRBV4-1 to TRBJ2-7; tentatively, D is TRBD1 (7 bases). The ends were cut back, 1 base at V and 2 bases at J, with 12 bases in the middle. Germline lookup yields CDR1 MGHRA and CDR2 YSYEKL. The CDR3 consists of 15 residues. CDR3 DNA: TGCGCCAGCAGCCAAGGGAGGGGGCACACCTACGAGCAGTACTTC. Translated: CASSQGRGHTYEQYF.

The J gene is TRBJ2-7, the V gene TRBV30; 7 nucleotides agree with TRBD1. Trimming at V came to 2 bases and at J to 3 bases, leaving 10 bases not matched to a gene. Looked up from germline, CDR1 is GTSNPN and CDR2 is SVGIG (reference sequence). The CDR3 loop spans 15 amino acids. CDR3 amino acids: CAWSPITGTDYEQYF. CDR3 DNA sequence: TGTGCCTGGAGTCCTATAACCGGGACAGACTACGAGCAGTACTTC.

Details on this clone: One junction end does not reproduce the germline sequence, and a read error may be involved. This chain uses TRBV2 with TRBJ1-1, with 9 bases matching TRBD1. CDR3 size: 14 residues. Germline V gene lookup returns CDR1 SNHLY and CDR2 FYNNEI. The CDR3 loop reads CASREGQGSTEAFF. CDR3 bases: TGTGCCAGCAGAGAAGGACAGGGGAGCACTGAAGCTTTCTTT.

The CDR3 region is CASGEEDKANEKLFF. The CDR3 nucleotides are TGTGCCAGCGGTGAAGAGGACAAGGCTAATGAAAAACTGTTTTTT. This sequence joins TRBV7-9 and TRBJ1-4; D is perhaps TRBD1 (5 bases). In germline, CDR1 is SEHNR, CDR2 FQNEAQ (reference sequence). The CDR3 covers 15 residues. Trimming pared 8 bases from V and 3 bases from J, leaving 16 bases between.

V gene TRBV9 combines with J gene TRBJ1-4, with 9 bases fitting TRBD1. The CDR3 contains 14 residues. The J segment lost 6 bases and the V segment lost 1 base, leaving 1 base of the junction unmatched. The germline V gene encodes CDR1 SGDLS and CDR2 YYNGEE. CDR3 nucleotide sequence: TGTGCCAGCAGCGTATGGGACAGGGATGAAAAACTGTTTTTT. It translates to CASSVWDRDEKLFF.

The chain joins TRBV14 to TRBJ2-1; 10 positions agree with TRBD2. Germline V gene data show CDR1 as SGHDN and CDR2 as FVKESK. V was clipped by 0 bases and J by 7 bases; unmatched bases: 6. The CDR3 sequence is 16 residues long. CDR3 sequence (DNA): TGTGCCAGCAGCCAAGAAGTGGGACTAGCGAGAAATGAGCAGTTCTTC. It specifies CASSQEVGLARNEQFF.

The chain combines TRBV28 with TRBJ2-5; 9 bases are a match to TRBD1. The germline CDR1 and CDR2 sequences are MDHEN and SYDVKM. This CDR3 is 14 amino acids long. J gave up 7 bases and V 5 bases, and 8 bases lay outside the gene matches. In DNA form, the CDR3 reads TGTGCCAGCAGTCCGGGACAGGGCGTCCGGACCCAGTACTTC. Translating it yields CASSPGQGVRTQYF.

This chain's CDR3 is CASSLAEHSTDTQYF. In DNA form, the CDR3 reads TGCGCCAGCAGCCTCGCGGAACACAGCACAGATACGCAGTATTTT. The V and J genes are TRBV4-1 and TRBJ2-3; unclear D gene. Trimming shortened V by 4 bases and J by 0 bases, and 11 bases separated the two germline ends. The CDR3 spans 15 residues. Germline values: CDR1 MGHRA, CDR2 YSYEKL.

The chain employs TRBV11-1 and TRBJ2-2; D remains ambiguous. Germline lookup yields CDR1 SGHAT and CDR2 FQDESV (reference sequence). CDR3 length: 13 residues. Trimming stripped 1 base from V and 5 bases from J, with 5 bases between. The chain's CDR3 is CASSLGLTGELFF. In DNA, the CDR3 is TGTGCCAGCAGCTTAGGTCTGACCGGGGAGCTGTTTTTT.

The chain has TRBV28 and TRBJ1-5, with a weak D call TRBD1 (6 bases). Germline V gene lookup returns CDR1 MDHEN and CDR2 SYDVKM. V lost 8 bases and J lost 9, with 32 bases in between. CDR3 length equals 18 residues. The chain's CDR3 is CASYPRAGQTGLYLPQHF. CDR3 bases: TGTGCCAGCTACCCTAGGGCAGGGCAAACAGGGCTATACTTGCCCCAGCATTTT.

The chain uses TRBV6-1 and TRBJ1-6, with no clear D. Per germline, CDR1 MNHNS and CDR2 SASEGT. CDR3 length: 16 amino acids. V lost 1 base and J 10 bases, leaving 17 bases between the germline ends. The CDR3, as DNA: TGTGCCAGCAGTGAAGTGTATACAGCCCGTGGGTCACCCCTCCACTTT. Its protein product is CASSEVYTARGSPLHF.

The count of this clone is one. The chain is built from TRBV6-1 and TRBJ2-3; a weak D match, TRBD2 (6 bases). The CDR3 length is 14 residues. Trimming cost V 9 bases and J 2 bases, with 15 bases left between them. Germline V gives CDR1 MNHNS, CDR2 SASEGT. CDR3 residues: CASRRDSSTDTQYF. The CDR3 bases are TGTGCCAGTAGAAGGGACTCCTCCACAGATACGCAGTATTTT.

This chain joins TRBV9 and TRBJ2-7, with D unclear. CDR3 length equals 13 residues. Germline V gives CDR1 SGDLS, CDR2 YYNGEE. V was pared by 0 bases and J by 2 bases, with 6 bases between. The CDR3: CASSVGTTYEQYF. CDR3 DNA sequence: TGTGCCAGCAGCGTAGGAACTACCTACGAGCAGTACTTC.

The chain couples TRBV10-3 to TRBJ1-2; D gene ambiguous. This CDR3 has 15 residues. CDR1 and CDR2 from the germline V gene are ENHRY and SYGVKD. V dropped 2 bases and J dropped 0 bases, with 10 bases sitting between them. The CDR3 spells CAISEAETTNYGYTF. As DNA, the CDR3 is TGTGCCATCAGTGAGGCGGAGACGACTAACTATGGCTACACCTTC.

This chain links TRBV9 with TRBJ2-2; D is unclear. Germline V lookup: CDR1 SGDLS, CDR2 YYNGEE. V shed 3 bases and J shed 2 bases, with 11 bases lying between them. This CDR3 is built from 15 residues. The CDR3 DNA is TGTGCCAGCAGCGGCGGCAGAGGAAACACCGGGGAGCTGTTTTTT. Translating it yields CASSGGRGNTGELFF.

This sequence joins TRBV5-1 and TRBJ2-3; D perhaps matches TRBD1 (6 bases). V was cut by 4 bases and J by 5 bases, with 11 bases left in between. The germline V gene encodes CDR1 SGHRS and CDR2 YFSETQ. The CDR3 length is 13 residues. The CDR3 protein is CASSVIGGDTQYF. CDR3 coding DNA: TGCGCCAGCAGCGTAATAGGGGGAGATACGCAGTATTTT.

This chain's CDR3 is CASSPGFNEKLFF. CDR3 nucleotides: TGTGCCAGCTCACCGGGCTTTAATGAAAAACTGTTTTTT. The gene calls are TRBV18 and TRBJ1-4; D remains unclear. The CDR3 runs to 13 residues. V dropped 3 bases and J dropped 4 bases, with 6 bases sitting between them. Germline lookup yields CDR1 KGHSH and CDR2 LQKENI.

The chain employs TRBV5-1 and TRBJ2-1, with TRBD2 matching 8 bases. Looked up from germline, CDR1 is SGHRS and CDR2 is YFSETQ. The CDR3 consists of 15 residues. With 3 bases clipped from V and 7 bases from J, the junction kept 9 bases outside the gene matches. CDR3 region: CASSWLAGGGNEQFF. The CDR3 DNA reads TGCGCCAGCAGCTGGTTGGCGGGAGGAGGTAATGAGCAGTTCTTC. The full variable domain, completed using reference TRBV5-1 and TRBJ2-1, is KAGVTQTPRYLIKTRGQQVTLSCSPISGHRSVSWYQQTPGQGLQFLFEYFSETQRNKGNFPGRFSGRQFSNSRSEMNVSTLELGDSALYLCASSWLAGGGNEQFFGPGTRLTVL.

The chain links TRBV11-2 to TRBJ1-1; no reliable D call. The germline gives CDR1 SGHAT, CDR2 FQNNGV. Trimming took 3 bases from V and 0 from J, leaving 8 bases between them. This CDR3 has 14 residues. In nucleotides, the CDR3 is TGTGCCAGCAGCTTGGTTACAGTGAACACTGAAGCTTTCTTT. Translating gives CASSLVTVNTEAFF.

The chain is built from TRBV7-3 and TRBJ2-6; possible D gene TRBD1, 6 bases. CDR3 length: 14 amino acids. Trimming took off 5 bases at V and 4 bases at J, with 9 bases between the two ends. The germline V gene has CDR1 SGHTA and CDR2 FQGTGA. The CDR3 loop reads CASSPQGGANVLTF. CDR3 sequence (DNA): TGTGCCAGCAGCCCGCAGGGGGGGGCCAACGTCCTGACTTTC.

This clone has a count of ten or more. The V gene is TRBV5-1, the J gene TRBJ2-2, with a tentative D call TRBD2 (7 bases). The germline V gene encodes CDR1 SGHRS and CDR2 YFSETQ. V lost 4 bases and J 5 bases, leaving 21 bases between the germline ends. CDR3 length: 17 residues. This CDR3 is CASSPGEGQWTTGELFF. CDR3 coding DNA: TGCGCCAGCAGCCCCGGGGAGGGACAATGGACAACCGGGGAGCTGTTTTTT.

This clone has just one count. This sequence joins TRBV9 and TRBJ2-1, with D possibly matching TRBD2 (5 bases). V dropped 0 bases and J dropped 8 bases, with 12 bases sitting between them. Germline CDR1 SGDLS, CDR2 YYNGEE. The CDR3 length is 14 residues. The CDR3 spells CASSVDSPRDEQFF. In nucleotides, the CDR3 is TGTGCCAGCAGCGTAGATAGTCCGAGGGATGAGCAGTTCTTC.

CDR3 protein: CASTTGPNQPQHF. The DNA for the CDR3 is TGTGCCAGCACGACAGGGCCAAATCAGCCCCAGCATTTT. The chain is built from TRBV7-9 and TRBJ1-5; 7 bases map to TRBD1. This CDR3 is 13 amino acids long. V was clipped by 7 bases and J by 4 bases; unmatched bases: 4. Per the germline V gene, CDR1 is SEHNR and CDR2 is FQNEAQ (reference sequence).